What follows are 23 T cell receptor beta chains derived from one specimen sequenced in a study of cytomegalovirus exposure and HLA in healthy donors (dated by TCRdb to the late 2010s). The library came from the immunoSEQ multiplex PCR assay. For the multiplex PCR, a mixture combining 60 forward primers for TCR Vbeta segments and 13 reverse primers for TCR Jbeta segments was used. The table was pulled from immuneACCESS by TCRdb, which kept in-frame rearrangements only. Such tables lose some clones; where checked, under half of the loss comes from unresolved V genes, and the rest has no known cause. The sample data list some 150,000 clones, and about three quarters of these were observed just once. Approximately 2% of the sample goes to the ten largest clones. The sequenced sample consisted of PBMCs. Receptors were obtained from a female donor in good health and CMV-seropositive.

The CDR3 is CASSETGTGPYEQYF. CDR3 sequence (DNA): TGTGCCAGCAGTGAAACCGGGACAGGACCATACGAGCAGTACTTC. This chain connects TRBV6-1 to TRBJ2-7; 8 bases match TRBD1. The CDR3 runs to 15 residues. The germline gives CDR1 MNHNS, CDR2 SASEGT. J was trimmed by 4 bases and V by 2 bases; bases with no gene match: 7.

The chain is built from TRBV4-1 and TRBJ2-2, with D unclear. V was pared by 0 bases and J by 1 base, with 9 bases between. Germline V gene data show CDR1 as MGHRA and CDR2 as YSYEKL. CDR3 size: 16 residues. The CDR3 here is CASSQDPPENTGELFF. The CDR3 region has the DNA TGCGCCAGCAGCCAAGATCCTCCAGAGAACACCGGGGAGCTGTTTTTT.

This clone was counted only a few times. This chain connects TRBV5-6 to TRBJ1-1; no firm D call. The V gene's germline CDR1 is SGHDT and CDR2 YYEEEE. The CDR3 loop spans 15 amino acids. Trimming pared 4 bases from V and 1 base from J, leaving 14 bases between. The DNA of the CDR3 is TGTGCCAGCAGCCTGAACTATCTCGGGAACACTGAAGCTTTCTTT. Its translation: CASSLNYLGNTEAFF.

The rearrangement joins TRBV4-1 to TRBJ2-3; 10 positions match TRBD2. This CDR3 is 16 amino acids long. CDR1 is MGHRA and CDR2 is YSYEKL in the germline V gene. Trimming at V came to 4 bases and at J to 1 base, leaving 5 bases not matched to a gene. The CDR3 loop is CASSPSSGRGTDTQYF. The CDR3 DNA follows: TGCGCCAGCAGCCCATCTAGCGGGAGAGGCACAGATACGCAGTATTTT.

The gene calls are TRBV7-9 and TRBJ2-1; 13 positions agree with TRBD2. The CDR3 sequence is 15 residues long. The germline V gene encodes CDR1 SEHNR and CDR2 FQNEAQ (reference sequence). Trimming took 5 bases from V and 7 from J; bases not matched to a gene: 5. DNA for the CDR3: TGTGCCAGCAGCCGAGGACTAGCGGGAGAGAATGAGCAGTTCTTC. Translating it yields CASSRGLAGENEQFF.

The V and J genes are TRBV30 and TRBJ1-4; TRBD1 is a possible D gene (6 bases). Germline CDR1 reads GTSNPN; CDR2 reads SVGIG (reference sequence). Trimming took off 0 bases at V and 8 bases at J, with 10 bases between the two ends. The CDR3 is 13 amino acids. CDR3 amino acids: CAWSVNRVEKLFF. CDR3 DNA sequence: TGTGCCTGGAGTGTCAACAGGGTGGAAAAACTGTTTTTT.

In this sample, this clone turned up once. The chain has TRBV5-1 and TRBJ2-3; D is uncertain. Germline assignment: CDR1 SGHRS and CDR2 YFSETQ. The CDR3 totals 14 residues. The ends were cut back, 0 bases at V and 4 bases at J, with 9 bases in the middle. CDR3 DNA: TGCGCCAGCAGCTTGGGGAGCGAGGCAGATACGCAGTATTTT. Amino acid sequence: CASSLGSEADTQYF.

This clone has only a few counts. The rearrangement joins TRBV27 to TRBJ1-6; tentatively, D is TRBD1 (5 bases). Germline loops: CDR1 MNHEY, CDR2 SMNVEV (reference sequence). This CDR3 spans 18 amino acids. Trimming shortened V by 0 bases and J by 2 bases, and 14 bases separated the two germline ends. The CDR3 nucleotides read TGTGCCAGCAGTTTATCCAACAGGCGTCGGACCTATAATTCACCCCTCCACTTT. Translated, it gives CASSLSNRRRTYNSPLHF.

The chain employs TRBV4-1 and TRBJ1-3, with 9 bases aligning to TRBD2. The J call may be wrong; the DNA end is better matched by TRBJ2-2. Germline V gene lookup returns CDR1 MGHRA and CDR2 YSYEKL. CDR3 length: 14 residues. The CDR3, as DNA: TGCGCCAGCGGGATACTAGCGGGTATAGGGGAGCTGTTTTTT. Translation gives CASGILAGIGELFF.

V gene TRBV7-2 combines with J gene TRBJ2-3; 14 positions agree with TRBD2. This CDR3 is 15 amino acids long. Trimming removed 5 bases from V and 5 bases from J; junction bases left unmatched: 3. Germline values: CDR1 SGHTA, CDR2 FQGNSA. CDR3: CASSRGLAGVDTQYF. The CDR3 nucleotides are TGTGCCAGCAGCCGGGGACTAGCGGGGGTAGATACGCAGTATTTT.

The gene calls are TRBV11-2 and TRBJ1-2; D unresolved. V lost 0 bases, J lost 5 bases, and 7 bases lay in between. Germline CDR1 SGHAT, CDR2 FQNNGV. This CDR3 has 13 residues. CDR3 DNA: TGTGCCAGCAGCTTAGATTCCAATTATGGCTACACCTTC. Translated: CASSLDSNYGYTF.

The CDR3 is CASSLTGTQYF. DNA of the CDR3: TGTGCCAGCAGCTTAACGGGTACCCAGTACTTC. The rearrangement links TRBV7-9 to TRBJ2-5; D is ambiguous. Germline V lookup: CDR1 SEHNR, CDR2 FQNEAQ (reference sequence). The CDR3 extends over 11 amino acids. The ends were cut back, 2 bases at V and 8 bases at J, with 6 bases in the middle.

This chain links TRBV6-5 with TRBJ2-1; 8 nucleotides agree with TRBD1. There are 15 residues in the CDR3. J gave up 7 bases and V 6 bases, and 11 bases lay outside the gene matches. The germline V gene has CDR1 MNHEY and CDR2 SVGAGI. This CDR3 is CASRLGQGGGNEQFF. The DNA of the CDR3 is TGTGCCAGCAGGCTTGGACAGGGTGGGGGGAATGAGCAGTTCTTC.

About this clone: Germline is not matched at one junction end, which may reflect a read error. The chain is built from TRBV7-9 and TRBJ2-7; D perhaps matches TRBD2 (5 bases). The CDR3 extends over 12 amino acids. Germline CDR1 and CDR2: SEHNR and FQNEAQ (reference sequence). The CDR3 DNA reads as TGTTCCAGCAGCGTTAGACTATACGAGCAGTACTTC. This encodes CSSSVRLYEQYF.

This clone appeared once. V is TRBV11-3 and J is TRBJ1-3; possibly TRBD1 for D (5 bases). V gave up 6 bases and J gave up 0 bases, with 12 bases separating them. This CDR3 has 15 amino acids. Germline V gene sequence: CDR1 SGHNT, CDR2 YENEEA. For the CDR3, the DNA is TGTGCCAGCAGTTCCGACAGAAGCTCTGGAAACACCATATATTTT. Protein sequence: CASSSDRSSGNTIYF.

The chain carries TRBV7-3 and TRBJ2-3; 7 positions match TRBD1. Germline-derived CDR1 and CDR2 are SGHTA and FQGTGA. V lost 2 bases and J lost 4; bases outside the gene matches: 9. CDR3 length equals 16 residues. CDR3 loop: CASSLAMGTASDTQYF. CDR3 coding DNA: TGTGCCAGCAGCTTAGCTATGGGGACAGCCTCAGATACGCAGTATTTT.

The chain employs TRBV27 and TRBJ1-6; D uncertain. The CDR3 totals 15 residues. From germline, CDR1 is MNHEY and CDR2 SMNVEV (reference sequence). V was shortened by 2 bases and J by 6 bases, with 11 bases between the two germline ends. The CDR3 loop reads CASSLIPGPNSPLHF. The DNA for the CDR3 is TGTGCCAGCAGTTTAATTCCGGGTCCTAATTCACCCCTCCACTTT.

The CDR3 reads CASSLGLAGAEQFF. CDR3 nucleotide sequence: TGTGCCAGCAGCCTGGGACTAGCGGGGGCTGAGCAGTTCTTC. The chain links TRBV7-8 to TRBJ2-1, with 14 bases fitting TRBD2. The CDR3 contains 14 residues. Germline V gives CDR1 SGHVS, CDR2 FQNEAQ. J gave up 9 bases and V 5 bases, and 3 bases lay outside the gene matches. Using reference TRBV7-8 and TRBJ2-1 for the parts outside the CDR3, the full variable domain is GAGVSQSPRYKVAKRGQDVALRCDPISGHVSLFWYQQALGQGPEFLTYFQNEAQLDKSGLPSDRFFAERPEGSVSTLKIQRTQQEDSAVYLCASSLGLAGAEQFFGPGTRLTVL.

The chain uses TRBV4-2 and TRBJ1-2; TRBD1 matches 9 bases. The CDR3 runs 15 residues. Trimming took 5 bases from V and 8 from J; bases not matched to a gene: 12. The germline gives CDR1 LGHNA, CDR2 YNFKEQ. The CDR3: CASSSTGQGERGYTF. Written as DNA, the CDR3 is TGTGCCAGCAGCTCTACGGGACAGGGTGAACGAGGCTACACCTTC.

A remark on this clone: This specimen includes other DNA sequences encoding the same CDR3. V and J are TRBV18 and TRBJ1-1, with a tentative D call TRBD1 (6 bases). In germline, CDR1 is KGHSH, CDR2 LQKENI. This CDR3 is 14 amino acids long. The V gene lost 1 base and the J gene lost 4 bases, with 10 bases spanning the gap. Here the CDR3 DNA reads TGTGCCAGCTCACCACTGGACAGTTCCACTGAAGCTTTCTTT. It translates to CASSPLDSSTEAFF.

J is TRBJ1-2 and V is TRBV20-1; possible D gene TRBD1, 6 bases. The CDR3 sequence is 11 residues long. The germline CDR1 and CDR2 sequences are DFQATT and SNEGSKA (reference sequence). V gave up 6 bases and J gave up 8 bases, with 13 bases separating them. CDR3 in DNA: TGCAGTGCCCGACACAGGGACGGCTACACCTTC. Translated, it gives CSARHRDGYTF.

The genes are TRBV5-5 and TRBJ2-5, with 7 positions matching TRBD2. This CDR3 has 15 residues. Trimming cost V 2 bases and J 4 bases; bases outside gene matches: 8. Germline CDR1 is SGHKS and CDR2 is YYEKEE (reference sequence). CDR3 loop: CASSFQAGVAETQYF. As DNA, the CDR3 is TGTGCCAGCAGCTTCCAGGCGGGAGTGGCAGAGACCCAGTACTTC.

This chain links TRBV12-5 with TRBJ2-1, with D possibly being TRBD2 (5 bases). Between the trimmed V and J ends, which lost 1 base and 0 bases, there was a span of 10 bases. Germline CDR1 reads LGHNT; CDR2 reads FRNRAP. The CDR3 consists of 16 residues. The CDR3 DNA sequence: TGTGCTAGTGGTTTGGCTCGACTAAGCTCCTACAATGAGCAGTTCTTC. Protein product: CASGLARLSSYNEQFF. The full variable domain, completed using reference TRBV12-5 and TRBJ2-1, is DARVTQTPRHKVTEMGQEVTMRCQPILGHNTVFWYRQTMMQGLELLAYFRNRAPLDDSGMPKDRFSAEMPDATLATLKIQPSEPRDSAVYFCASGLARLSSYNEQFFGPGTRLTVL.